These T cell receptor beta chains were read from a single sample in a study of regulatory T cells in long-lasting Graves disease. TCRdb re-called the multiplex PCR reads with MiXCR, one entry per CDR3 protein. In the table there are 430,000 or so distinct CDR3 sequences, 21% of which are singletons. The sequences come from peripheral blood mononuclear cells (PBMCs), collected when the disease was refractory, from a patient treated with antithyroid drugs. These receptors were taken from a female donor with Graves disease. Each CDR3 is given without its conserved first and last residue.

V gene	J gene	CDR3 protein
TRBV12-3/TRBV12-4	TRBJ2-3	ASRLRTGSSDTQY
TRBV6-5	TRBJ2-7	ASSYLAGPSPPYEQY
TRBV3-1	TRBJ2-5	ASSQAVETQY
TRBV28	TRBJ2-7	ASSPLDRLPRYEQY
TRBV27	TRBJ2-1	ATSGVAGVILLDEQF
TRBV12-3/TRBV12-4	TRBJ1-2	ASSPSSGGYGYT
TRBV29-1	TRBJ1-2	SVEHRAGGYT
TRBV9	TRBJ2-7	ASSTSPGTGSYEQY
TRBV28	TRBJ2-2	ASSPQGFTGELF
TRBV15	TRBJ1-1	ATSRDLAAEMNTEAF
TRBV5-1	TRBJ2-7	ASSLVTDSYEQY
TRBV4-1	TRBJ2-4	ASSQDEGEVNIQY
TRBV28	TRBJ2-1	ASSSQAGGDNEQF
TRBV12-3/TRBV12-4	TRBJ2-3	ASSWGPLDTQY
TRBV5-1	TRBJ2-1	ASSLEGGDEQF
TRBV5-1	TRBJ2-2	ASSTGSSGQGSGELF
TRBV5-1	TRBJ2-2	ASSSSFPDGELF
TRBV4-1	TRBJ2-7	ASSRFQGLEQY
TRBV5-1	TRBJ2-6	ASSPTGTPRSGANVLT
TRBV11-3	TRBJ2-1	ASSLALAGADEQF
TRBV5-1	TRBJ1-1	ASSHGTLGQNTEAF
TRBV7-8	TRBJ2-1	ASSSRLARISYNEQF
TRBV20-1	TRBJ2-7	SARDLGLAAYEQY
TRBV2	TRBJ2-1	ATHEDRGTNEQL
TRBV19	TRBJ2-3	ASRAAGLAGEGTQY
TRBV2	TRBJ1-1	ASSVRGDGLNTEAF
TRBV2	TRBJ2-7	ASVPGTGAYEQY
TRBV6-2/TRBV6-3	TRBJ2-4	ASSYQGQNIQY
TRBV5-5	TRBJ2-5	ASSPLPMNVGETQY
TRBV20-1	TRBJ2-7	SARVPGRPPTYEQY
TRBV27	TRBJ2-6	ASTSASPGANVLT
TRBV11-2	TRBJ2-1	ASSSLKGLYNEQF
TRBV9	TRBJ2-6	ASSVPLRGQGSSGANVLT
TRBV14	TRBJ1-2	ASSQESFYGYT
TRBV3-1	TRBJ2-7	ASSLGPPPGEQY
TRBV11-2	TRBJ2-1	ASSSYRGRAYNEQF
TRBV6-5	TRBJ2-7	ASSYEAGPTYEQY
TRBV12-3/TRBV12-4	TRBJ2-3	ASRWKGLAGGSADTQY
TRBV6-1	TRBJ2-5	ASSESGAPETQY
TRBV4-2	TRBJ2-7	ASSQDGTVYEQY
TRBV29-1	TRBJ2-7	SVTGTGVPYEQY
TRBV15	TRBJ2-7	ATSSLGTSLEQY
TRBV28	TRBJ1-1	ASSHGGKPNTEAF
TRBV6-1	TRBJ2-7	ASSEIGQGGEQY
TRBV28	TRBJ1-3	ASSSSSGYLAGNTIY
TRBV3-1	TRBJ1-1	ASSQGRELNTEAF
TRBV12-3/TRBV12-4	TRBJ1-5	ASSLGEGAYQPQH
TRBV28	TRBJ2-7	ASSSPGQGAREQY